Sequencing of this T cell receptor (beta chain) was carried out in a study of T cell responses to AZD1222 COVID-19 vaccine. Turning to the study itself: Analysis merged second doses at about 4 or about 12 weeks. Findings and caveats of the study: Repertoires were sampled only after the peak T cell response. Spike was spanned by vaccine-associated CD4 TCRs, with dominance at 160-218 and 743-854. Targeting of unmutated variant regions was reportedly seen in nearly half of spike-specific TCRs.

The protocol was immunoSEQ multiplex PCR, while the TCRdb copy is restricted to in-frame clones and leaves out a portion. The data hold some 140,000 clones, with roughly 93% observed a single time. V was cut by 2 bases and J by 11 bases, with 15 bases left in between. The CDR3 loop spans 13 amino acids. Germline V CDR1 and CDR2: MNHEY, SMNVEV (reference sequence). Notes on this clone: Its antigen is not known.

The TCR originated in an adult in good health. Sample: peripheral blood, taken on day 0 of AZD1222 vaccination. The V call is TRBV27, the J call TRBJ1-1; no firm D call. The CDR3 DNA is TGTGCCAGCAGTTTAAGGATAGGAGGTAACGCTTTCTTT. Encoded protein: CASSLRIGGNAFF.